The 13 T cell receptor beta chains below all came from one sample that was sequenced in a study of shared clonotypes between healthy human individuals. TCRdb's table, derived via immunoSEQ multiplex PCR, lists solely in-frame clones and lacks some. The sample lists around 1.9 million clones, under 95% seen once, with roughly 1.8% in the top ten. The naive CD8 subset, CD45RO-negative cells positively selected for CCR7, excluded terminally differentiated effector memory CD45RA+ cells. The sample consisted of naive CD8+ T cells from PBMCs. These receptors came from a man aged 18 to 29 in good health. Some clones in this sample may be carry-over from other donors' samples.

Concerning this clone: The sample holds other DNA sequences that translate to the same CDR3. The rearrangement joins TRBV6-5 to TRBJ1-1; 8 positions agree with TRBD1. This CDR3 is 13 amino acids long. V was clipped by 6 bases and J by 4 bases; unmatched bases: 4. Germline CDR1 MNHEY, CDR2 SVGAGI. CDR3 loop: CASRTGDSTEAFF. The DNA for the CDR3 is TGTGCCAGCAGGACAGGGGATTCCACTGAAGCTTTCTTT.

V is TRBV28 and J is TRBJ2-7, with D perhaps TRBD1 (6 bases). The germline V and J ends were trimmed by 7 bases and 1 base, with 11 bases remaining between them. Germline assignment: CDR1 MDHEN and CDR2 SYDVKM. CDR3 length equals 13 residues. Written as DNA, the CDR3 is TGTGCCAGCACCCAGGACAGTTCCTACGAGCAGTACTTC. Translated, it gives CASTQDSSYEQYF.

This chain uses TRBV4-2 with TRBJ2-1; D gene unclear. This CDR3 comprises 14 residues. The V end was cut by 4 bases, the J end by 9 bases, with 16 bases between. CDR1 LGHNA and CDR2 YNFKEQ come from the germline V gene. The CDR3 sequence is CASSRSRNLGEQFF. The DNA of the CDR3 is TGTGCCAGCAGCCGCAGTCGGAATCTCGGTGAGCAGTTCTTC.

The rearrangement links TRBV19 to TRBJ2-3; D gene uncertain. The CDR3 spans 15 residues. Germline V gene lookup returns CDR1 LNHDA and CDR2 SQIVND (reference sequence). Trimming stripped 3 bases from V and 0 bases from J, with 10 bases between. The CDR3 bases are TGTGCCAGTAGTATTTGGGCAGTAAGCACAGATACGCAGTATTTT. It encodes CASSIWAVSTDTQYF. The full variable domain, in which reference TRBV19 and TRBJ2-3 provide the parts outside the CDR3, is DGGITQSPKYLFRKEGQNVTLSCEQNLNHDAMYWYRQDPGQGLRLIYYSQIVNDFQKGDIAEGYSVSREKKESFPLTVTSAQKNPTAFYLCASSIWAVSTDTQYFGPGTRLTVL.

V usage is TRBV29-1 and J usage is TRBJ1-2; D may be TRBD1 (5 bases). V shed 7 bases and J shed 4 bases, with 16 bases lying between them. Germline CDR1 is SQVTM and CDR2 is ANQGSEA. CDR3 length equals 13 residues. CDR3: CSDRLHGAYGYTF. In nucleotides, the CDR3 is TGCAGCGACCGCCTACACGGGGCCTATGGCTACACCTTC.

J is TRBJ2-1 and V is TRBV28; 7 bases match TRBD1. Germline V gene data show CDR1 as MDHEN and CDR2 as SYDVKM. V lost 5 bases, J lost 4 bases, and 14 bases stayed unmatched. This CDR3 is 17 amino acids long. CDR3 amino acids: CASSQRGTELRYNEQFF. CDR3 DNA sequence: TGTGCCAGCAGTCAACGTGGGACAGAATTGAGGTACAATGAGCAGTTCTTC. Supplemented by reference TRBV28 and TRBJ2-1, the full variable domain reads DVKVTQSSRYLVKRTGEKVFLECVQDMDHENMFWYRQDPGLGLRLIYFSYDVKMKEKGDIPEGYSVSREKKERFSLILESASTNQTSMYLCASSQRGTELRYNEQFFGPGTRLTVL.

The genes are TRBV7-3 and TRBJ2-3; D possibly corresponds to TRBD1 (6 bases). Trimming took off 2 bases at V and 0 bases at J, with 15 bases between the two ends. The germline V gene encodes CDR1 SGHTA and CDR2 FQGTGA. The CDR3 loop spans 17 amino acids. This CDR3 reads CASSLPPFGTSTDTQYF. CDR3 DNA: TGTGCCAGCAGCTTACCCCCTTTCGGGACAAGCACAGATACGCAGTATTTT.

The rearrangement joins TRBV11-2 to TRBJ2-3; no reliable D call. CDR3 length: 14 residues. Germline CDR1 reads SGHAT; CDR2 reads FQNNGV. With 2 bases removed from V and 6 bases from J, the gap between germline ends came to 12 bases. The CDR3 loop reads CASSLSLSPDTQYF. CDR3 bases: TGTGCCAGCAGCTTATCGCTTTCCCCGGATACGCAGTATTTT.

The chain is built from TRBV4-3 and TRBJ2-1; D is uncertain. CDR3 length: 13 residues. Trimming removed 3 bases from V and 3 bases from J, with 6 bases in between. The V gene's germline CDR1 is LGHNA and CDR2 YSLEER. The CDR3 reads CASSHGDYNEQFF. In DNA form, the CDR3 reads TGCGCCAGCAGCCACGGTGACTACAATGAGCAGTTCTTC.

This chain uses TRBV28 with TRBJ1-1; the D is unclear. The CDR3 sequence is 14 residues long. The germline V gene has CDR1 MDHEN and CDR2 SYDVKM. V was clipped by 8 bases and J by 1 base, with 14 bases between them. The CDR3 loop is CASGIWTANTEAFF. CDR3 bases: TGTGCCAGCGGAATTTGGACGGCGAACACTGAAGCTTTCTTT. The entire variable domain, with the rest obtained from reference TRBV28 and TRBJ1-1, is as follows: DVKVTQSSRYLVKRTGEKVFLECVQDMDHENMFWYRQDPGLGLRLIYFSYDVKMKEKGDIPEGYSVSREKKERFSLILESASTNQTSMYLCASGIWTANTEAFFGQGTRLTVV.

The chain couples TRBV5-1 to TRBJ2-1; weak D call: TRBD2 (6 bases). The CDR3 consists of 15 residues. Germline-derived CDR1 and CDR2 are SGHRS and YFSETQ. V dropped 1 base and J dropped 4 bases, with 12 bases sitting between them. The CDR3 here is CASSLSRGVYNEQFF. Here the CDR3 DNA reads TGCGCCAGCAGCTTGTCTCGCGGGGTTTACAATGAGCAGTTCTTC.

This clone came up once. V and J are TRBV5-1 and TRBJ2-6, with D unclear. V lost 2 bases and J 4 bases, leaving 16 bases between the germline ends. The CDR3 runs to 17 residues. CDR1 and CDR2 from the germline V gene are SGHRS and YFSETQ. CDR3 DNA: TGCGCCAGCAGCTTTGCAGGATCAATCACCGGGGCCAACGTCCTGACTTTC. It yields the protein CASSFAGSITGANVLTF.

V and J are TRBV19 and TRBJ2-7; 10 nucleotides agree with TRBD2. The ends lost 4 bases at V and 4 bases at J; junction bases unmatched: 7. Looked up from germline, CDR1 is LNHDA and CDR2 is SQIVND (reference sequence). This CDR3 is 15 amino acids long. The CDR3 reads CASSTLAGTNYEQYF. The CDR3 DNA follows: TGTGCCAGTAGTACACTAGCGGGGACAAATTACGAGCAGTACTTC. Filled out from reference TRBV19 and TRBJ2-7, the complete variable domain reads DGGITQSPKYLFRKEGQNVTLSCEQNLNHDAMYWYRQDPGQGLRLIYYSQIVNDFQKGDIAEGYSVSREKKESFPLTVTSAQKNPTAFYLCASSTLAGTNYEQYFGPGTRLTVT.